The rows below give T cell receptor beta chains drawn from one sample of a study of CD8 T cells in ankylosing spondylitis. TCRdb re-derived calls from the 5' RACE reads in MiXCR, one entry per CDR3 protein. The table has over 700,000 distinct CDR3 sequences, roughly 20% seen once. Sample: blood, either unsorted or a sorted T cell fraction (not recorded which). The origin of the receptors is a male donor with ankylosing spondylitis. The CDR3 runs from the conserved cysteine through the conserved F or W. D genes are given only for firm matches. Some rows mark clone size as missing; the rest say once, few, many or name a class of expanded clone.

d_call clone_size j_call v_call cdr3_nt cdr3_aa
TRBD2 few TRBJ2-2 TRBV27 TGTGCCAGCACCGCGGGACTAGCGGGAGGGGTCGACACCGGGGAGCTGTTTTTT CASTAGLAGGVDTGELFF
. once TRBJ2-2 TRBV2 TGTGCCAGCAGTGGGCAAACTAGCTGGGGTCCCAGTGAGCTGTTTTTT CASSGQTSWGPSELFF
. few TRBJ1-5 TRBV5-6 TGTGCCAGCAGCTCCCAGACAGGTAGCAATCAGCCCCAGCATTTT CASSSQTGSNQPQHF
TRBD1 few TRBJ1-1 TRBV5-1 TGCGCCAGCAGCTCGGGACAGGGCGGGTTTACGGTAAACACTGAAGCTTTCTTT CASSSGQGGFTVNTEAFF
. . TRBJ1-6 TRBV5-1 TGCGCCAGCAGCTTAGGAACTTTCAACACCTTTTCACCCCTCCACTTT CASSLGTFNTFSPLHF
. . TRBJ2-3 TRBV19 TGTGCCAGTAGTATGGCTAGCAGGGATACGCAGTATTTT CASSMASRDTQYF
. . TRBJ1-2 TRBV6-1 TGTGCCAGCAGTGTGGGGAATGATGGCTACACCTTC CASSVGNDGYTF
. . TRBJ2-7 TRBV4-1 TGCGCCAGCAGCCCTGGGGGGTCCCGCGAGCAGTACTTC CASSPGGSREQYF
TRBD1 . TRBJ1-1 TRBV12-3/TRBV12-4 TGTGCCAGCAAACGACAGGGTTTGGGCACTGAAGCTTTCTTT CASKRQGLGTEAFF
. few TRBJ2-1 TRBV4-2 TGTGCCAGCAGCCAAGAGGGTAGCGCCTACAATGAGCAGTTCTTC CASSQEGSAYNEQFF
. . TRBJ2-6 TRBV5-1 TGCGCCAGCAGCGTAACAGCCGGCTCTGGGGCCAACGTCCTGACTTTC CASSVTAGSGANVLTF
. few TRBJ1-6 TRBV4-1 TGCGCCAGCAGCCAAGACGAAGGCCATAATTCACCCCTCCACTTT CASSQDEGHNSPLHF
. . TRBJ2-5 TRBV4-2 TGTGCCAGCAGCCAACTATCCGGGGGGCCAGAGACCCAGTACTTC CASSQLSGGPETQYF
. . TRBJ1-3 TRBV14 TGTGCCAGCAGCCCCTTTGGGACCGAGTCTGGAAACACCATATATTTT CASSPFGTESGNTIYF